This T cell receptor beta chain was sequenced in a study of CD8+ T cells in alopecia areata. Across the whole study: Percentage of affected scalp area was the basis on which treated patients' severity was scored.

Reverse transcribed after extraction, RNA yielded cDNA as the sequencing template. Generated by immunoSEQ multiplex PCR, the TCRdb table keeps only in-frame clones and is missing some. Of 15,000 to 20,000 clones listed, just under 60% were seen once; the top ten hold 7.5% to 9.5%. V was clipped by 1 base and J by 2 bases; unmatched bases: 7. CDR3 length: 17 residues. The germline gives CDR1 LNHNV, CDR2 YYDKDF (reference sequence). Whole-study results and caveats: With tofacitinib ongoing, many expanded lesional clones persisted in both scalp and blood.

Treatment noted: oral pan-JAK inhibitor, 5-10 mg twice daily. Obtained from alopecia areata patients were lesional scalp punch biopsies along with peripheral blood. A remark on this clone: Its antigen remains unknown.

The chain carries TRBV15 and TRBJ1-4, with 7 bases aligning to TRBD1. The material was skin, obtained at week 4, from a patient treated with tofacitinib. The TCR comes from a human donor with alopecia areata. For the CDR3, the DNA is TGTGCCACCAGCAGAGCTGGGACAGCGTCGACTAATGAAAAACTGTTTTTT. Protein product: CATSRAGTASTNEKLFF.